This T cell receptor (beta chain) appears in the sequencing data of a study of blood T cell repertoires in COVID-19. Study details: Some COVID-19 samples were acute and others convalescent; all came from the United States, Italy and Spain. Nucleic acid was either cDNA or gDNA, and it came from T cells, B-cell-depleted T cells, or PBMCs.

Allocation to cohorts depended on clinical history reported by the participants. CDR3 length equals 13 residues. V shed 8 bases and J shed 3 bases, with 14 bases lying between them. TCRdb keeps only in-frame clones here, not all; method: immunoSEQ multiplex PCR. The sample lists 200,000 to 250,000 clones; about 88% were seen once. This receptor was identified in a woman in her 30s who had recovered from COVID-19. The gene calls are TRBV12-3 or TRBV12-4 and TRBJ2-7; TRBD1 is a possible D gene (6 bases). The sample was PBMCs or T cells enriched from blood (not recorded which). In DNA form, the CDR3 reads TGTGCCAGCCAACAGGGTAGAGTCTACGAGCAGTACTTC. Encoded protein: CASQQGRVYEQYF.